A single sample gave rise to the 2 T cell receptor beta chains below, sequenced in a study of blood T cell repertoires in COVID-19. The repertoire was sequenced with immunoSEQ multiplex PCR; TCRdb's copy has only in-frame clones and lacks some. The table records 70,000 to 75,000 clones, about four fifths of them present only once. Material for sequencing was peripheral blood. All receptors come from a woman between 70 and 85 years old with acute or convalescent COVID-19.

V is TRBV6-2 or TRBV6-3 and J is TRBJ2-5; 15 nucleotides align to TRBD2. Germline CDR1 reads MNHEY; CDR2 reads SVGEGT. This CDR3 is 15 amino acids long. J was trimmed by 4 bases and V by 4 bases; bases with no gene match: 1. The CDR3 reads CASSSGLAGGETQYF. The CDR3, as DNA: TGTGCCAGCAGTTCGGGACTAGCGGGAGGAGAGACCCAGTACTTC.

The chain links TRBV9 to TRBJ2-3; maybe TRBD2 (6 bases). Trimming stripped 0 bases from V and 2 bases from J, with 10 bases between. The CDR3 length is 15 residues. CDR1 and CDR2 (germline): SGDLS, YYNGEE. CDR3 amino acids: CASSVDAGLTDTQYF. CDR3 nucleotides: TGTGCCAGCAGCGTAGACGCGGGGCTCACAGATACGCAGTATTTT.